This T cell receptor (beta chain) was identified during a study of ipilimumab plus nivolumab after autologous stem cell transplantation. Data came from immunoSEQ multiplex PCR; TCRdb stores just in-frame clones and leaves some out. Among around 3,500 clones listed, roughly 90% were seen once. Trimming at V came to 6 bases and at J to 5 bases, leaving 7 bases not matched to a gene. Germline CDR1 reads LGHNT; CDR2 reads FRNRAP. The CDR3 totals 17 residues. This clonotype originated in a male donor with multiple myeloma. This chain connects TRBV12-5 to TRBJ2-1; 16 nucleotides align to TRBD2. Material: PBMCs, obtained in a trial of ipilimumab plus nivolumab as post-transplant consolidation. CDR3 sequence (DNA): TGTGCTAGTGGGATGGGACTAGCGGGAGGGACCAACAATGAGCAGTTCTTC. This codes for CASGMGLAGGTNNEQFF.